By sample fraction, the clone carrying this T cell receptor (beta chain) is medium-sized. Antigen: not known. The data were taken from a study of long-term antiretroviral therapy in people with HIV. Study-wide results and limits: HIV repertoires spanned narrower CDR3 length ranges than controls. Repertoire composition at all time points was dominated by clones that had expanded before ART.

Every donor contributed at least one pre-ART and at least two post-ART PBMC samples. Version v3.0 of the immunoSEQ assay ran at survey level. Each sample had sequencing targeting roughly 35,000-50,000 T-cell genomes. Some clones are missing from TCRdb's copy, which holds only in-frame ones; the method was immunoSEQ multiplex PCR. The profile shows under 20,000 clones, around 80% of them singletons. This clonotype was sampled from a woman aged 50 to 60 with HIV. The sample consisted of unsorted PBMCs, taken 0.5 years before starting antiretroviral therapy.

The DNA of the CDR3 is TGTGCCAGTAGTATAGGATGGGAAGAAGCTTTCTTT. Translating gives CASSIGWEEAFF. The chain joins TRBV19 to TRBJ1-1; unclear D gene. The ends were cut back, 1 base at V and 8 bases at J, with 8 bases in the middle. CDR1 LNHDA and CDR2 SQIVND come from the germline V gene (reference sequence). There are 12 residues in the CDR3.